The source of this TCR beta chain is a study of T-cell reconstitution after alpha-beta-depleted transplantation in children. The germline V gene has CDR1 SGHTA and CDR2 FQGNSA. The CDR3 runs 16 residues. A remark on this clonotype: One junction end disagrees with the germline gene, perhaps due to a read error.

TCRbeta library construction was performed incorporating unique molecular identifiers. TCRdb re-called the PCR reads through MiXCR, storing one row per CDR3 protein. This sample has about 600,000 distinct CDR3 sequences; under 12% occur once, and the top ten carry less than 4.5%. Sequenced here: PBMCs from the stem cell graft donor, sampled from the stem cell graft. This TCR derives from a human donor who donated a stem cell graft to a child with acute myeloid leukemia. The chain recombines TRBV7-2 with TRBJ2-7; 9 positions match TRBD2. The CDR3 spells CASSLPAGGVSYEQHF. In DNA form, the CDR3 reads TGTGCCAGCAGCTTACCAGCGGGAGGTGTTTCCTACGAGCAGCACTTC.